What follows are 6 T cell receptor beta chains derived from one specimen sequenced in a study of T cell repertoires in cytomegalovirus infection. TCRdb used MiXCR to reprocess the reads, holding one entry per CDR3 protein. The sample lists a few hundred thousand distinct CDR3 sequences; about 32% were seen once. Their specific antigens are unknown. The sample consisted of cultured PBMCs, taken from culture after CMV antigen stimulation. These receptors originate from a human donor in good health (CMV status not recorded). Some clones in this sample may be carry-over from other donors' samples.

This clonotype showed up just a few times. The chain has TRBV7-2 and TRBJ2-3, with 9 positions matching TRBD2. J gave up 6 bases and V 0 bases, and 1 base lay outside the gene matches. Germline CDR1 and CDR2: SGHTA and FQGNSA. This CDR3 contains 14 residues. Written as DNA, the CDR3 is TGTGCCAGCAGCTTAGCGAGCGGGAGGGATACGCAGTATTTT. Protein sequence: CASSLASGRDTQYF.

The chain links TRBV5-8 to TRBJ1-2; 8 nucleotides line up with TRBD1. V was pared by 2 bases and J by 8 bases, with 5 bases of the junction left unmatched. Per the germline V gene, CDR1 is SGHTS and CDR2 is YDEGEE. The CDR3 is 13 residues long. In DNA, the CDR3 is TGTGCCAGCAGCTTCCAGGGGGCAGGGGGCTACACCTTC. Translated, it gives CASSFQGAGGYTF.

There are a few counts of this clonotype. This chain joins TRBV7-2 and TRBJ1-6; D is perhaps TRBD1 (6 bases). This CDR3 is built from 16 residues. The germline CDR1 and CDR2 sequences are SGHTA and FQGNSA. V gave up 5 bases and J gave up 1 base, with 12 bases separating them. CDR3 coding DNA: TGTGCCAGCAGCGCAAACAGGGTTTCCTATAATTCACCCCTCCACTTT. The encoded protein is CASSANRVSYNSPLHF.

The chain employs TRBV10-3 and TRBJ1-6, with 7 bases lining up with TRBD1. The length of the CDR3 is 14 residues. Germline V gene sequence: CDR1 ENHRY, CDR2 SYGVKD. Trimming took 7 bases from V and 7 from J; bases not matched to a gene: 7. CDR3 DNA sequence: TGTGCCATCAAAGACGGGACAGAGAATTCACCCCTCCACTTT. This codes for CAIKDGTENSPLHF.

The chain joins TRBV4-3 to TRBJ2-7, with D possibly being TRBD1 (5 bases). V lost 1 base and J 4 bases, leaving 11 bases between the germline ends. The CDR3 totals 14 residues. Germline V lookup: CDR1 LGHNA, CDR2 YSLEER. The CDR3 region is CASSQAAREYEQYF. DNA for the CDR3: TGCGCCAGCAGCCAAGCCGCCAGGGAATACGAGCAGTACTTC.

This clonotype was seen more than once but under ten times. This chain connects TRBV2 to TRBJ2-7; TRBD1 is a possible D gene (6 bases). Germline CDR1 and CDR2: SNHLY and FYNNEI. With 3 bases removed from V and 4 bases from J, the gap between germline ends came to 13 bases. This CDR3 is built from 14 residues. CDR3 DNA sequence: TGTGCCAGCAGTGAGGACAGTAGTCAATACGAGCAGTACTTC. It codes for CASSEDSSQYEQYF.